One sample yielded the 20 T cell receptor beta chains listed below, sequenced in a study of blood T cell repertoires in COVID-19. The assay was immunoSEQ multiplex PCR, and TCRdb's table has in-frame clones only and misses some. Of around 180,000 clones in the sample, about 85% are singletons; the top ten hold 9.8%. Sequenced: peripheral blood. The origin of the receptors is a woman of 80 years or more with acute or convalescent COVID-19.

The chain links TRBV2 to TRBJ1-1; 7 bases agree with TRBD1. Germline V gene data show CDR1 as SNHLY and CDR2 as FYNNEI. The CDR3 is made up of 14 amino acids. V lost 6 bases to trimming and J lost 5 bases; unmatched junction nucleotides: 9. As DNA, the CDR3 is TGTGCCAGCAGGGGACTGACAGGGTTTACTGAAGCTTTCTTT. As protein: CASRGLTGFTEAFF.

This chain uses TRBV5-6 with TRBJ1-2, with TRBD1 matching 7 bases. V trimming: 6 bases; J trimming: 5 bases; junction bases outside the gene matches: 10. This CDR3 contains 14 residues. CDR1 is SGHDT, CDR2 YYEEEE, per germline. In DNA form, the CDR3 reads TGTGCCAGCATCAAACCGGGACAGCTTTATGGCTACACCTTC. The encoded protein is CASIKPGQLYGYTF. Full variable domain (rest looked up from reference TRBV5-6 and TRBJ1-2): DAGVTQSPTHLIKTRGQQVTLRCSPKSGHDTVSWYQQALGQGPQFIFQYYEEEERQRGNFPDRFSGHQFPNYSSELNVNALLLGDSALYLCASIKPGQLYGYTFGSGTRLTVV.

CDR3 coding DNA: TGTGCCAGCAGTTACCGGGGTATAACAGATACGCAGTATTTT. Residues: CASSYRGITDTQYF. The chain couples TRBV6-6 to TRBJ2-3; D may be TRBD2 (5 bases). The CDR3 is 14 amino acids. Trimming left V 2 bases short and J 3 bases short, with 9 bases between. Germline-derived CDR1 and CDR2 are MNHNY and SVGAGI (reference sequence).

This clone showed up just a few times. This chain joins TRBV9 and TRBJ1-5; D is unclear. The germline V gene encodes CDR1 SGDLS and CDR2 YYNGEE. Trimming removed 0 bases from V and 7 bases from J, with 8 bases in between. The CDR3 covers 13 residues. This CDR3 reads CASSVESGQPQHF. In DNA, the CDR3 is TGTGCCAGCAGCGTAGAGAGCGGACAGCCCCAGCATTTT.

The chain has TRBV24-1 and TRBJ2-1; TRBD2 matches at 11 bases. CDR3 length: 17 residues. Looked up from germline, CDR1 is KGHDR and CDR2 is SFDVKD. V lost 3 bases and J lost 5; bases outside the gene matches: 8. The CDR3: CATSDPGTSGGNNEQFF. The DNA of the CDR3 is TGTGCCACCAGTGATCCCGGGACTAGCGGAGGAAACAATGAGCAGTTCTTC.

V gene TRBV28 combines with J gene TRBJ2-1; D is possibly TRBD1 (5 bases). V was shortened by 6 bases and J by 4 bases, with 19 bases between the two germline ends. This CDR3 is 16 amino acids long. Per germline, CDR1 MDHEN and CDR2 SYDVKM. This CDR3 reads CASSPAAGPRYNEQFF. CDR3 coding DNA: TGTGCCAGCAGCCCCGCGGCAGGGCCTAGGTACAATGAGCAGTTCTTC.

CDR3 nucleotide sequence: TGTGCCAGCAGCCAAGCTGGACAGGGGGGAAACACCATATATTTT. This encodes CASSQAGQGGNTIYF. This chain joins TRBV4-2 and TRBJ1-3, with 9 bases lining up with TRBD1. In germline, CDR1 is LGHNA, CDR2 YNFKEQ. The trim removed 1 base at V and 4 bases at J, leaving 2 bases unmatched. The CDR3 loop spans 15 amino acids.

The chain uses TRBV6-5 and TRBJ1-1, with 9 bases identical to TRBD1. V was clipped by 2 bases and J by 7 bases; unmatched bases: 8. The CDR3 is made up of 15 amino acids. Per the germline V gene, CDR1 is MNHEY and CDR2 is SVGAGI. The CDR3 sequence is CASSYRTGELGEAFF. Here the CDR3 DNA reads TGTGCCAGCAGTTACCGGACAGGGGAATTGGGTGAAGCTTTCTTT.

The chain couples TRBV2 to TRBJ1-1, with D hard to call. The CDR3 is 13 residues long. Germline V gives CDR1 SNHLY, CDR2 FYNNEI. V lost 7 bases and J 0 bases, leaving 9 bases between the germline ends. CDR3 bases: TGTGCCAGCAATACCGGGATGAACACTGAAGCTTTCTTT. This encodes CASNTGMNTEAFF.

This clone was seen many times. The chain combines TRBV5-1 with TRBJ2-1, with TRBD2 as a possible D gene (6 bases). The V end was cut by 0 bases, the J end by 3 bases, with 13 bases between. The CDR3 totals 16 residues. Germline CDR1 and CDR2: SGHRS and YFSETQ. The CDR3 protein is CASSLARGTLYNEQFF. The CDR3 DNA is TGCGCCAGCAGCTTGGCCAGAGGGACTCTCTACAATGAGCAGTTCTTC.

This clone was seen a single time. The rearrangement joins TRBV27 to TRBJ1-1; D remains unclear. V dropped 2 bases and J dropped 0 bases, with 10 bases sitting between them. The CDR3 is 15 residues long. The germline CDR1 and CDR2 sequences are MNHEY and SMNVEV (reference sequence). The DNA for the CDR3 is TGTGCCAGCAGTTTAAACAGCAAAATGAACACTGAAGCTTTCTTT. It is translated as CASSLNSKMNTEAFF.

This chain joins TRBV11-2 and TRBJ2-1, with 9 bases aligning to TRBD1. The V gene end was trimmed by 4 bases and the J gene end by 4 bases; junction bases not matched to a gene: 5. Germline CDR1 SGHAT, CDR2 FQNNGV. The CDR3 has 15 residues. The CDR3, as DNA: TGTGCCAGCAGCTACGGACAGGGGCGGTACAATGAGCAGTTCTTC. This codes for CASSYGQGRYNEQFF.

The chain couples TRBV19 to TRBJ1-5; D not resolved. CDR3 length: 15 residues. V dropped 1 base and J dropped 7 bases, with 14 bases sitting between them. The V gene's germline CDR1 is LNHDA and CDR2 SQIVND (reference sequence). CDR3 sequence reads: CASSIGGSRGQPQHF. CDR3 coding DNA: TGTGCCAGTAGTATAGGTGGCAGCCGAGGACAGCCCCAGCATTTT.

The rearrangement joins TRBV9 to TRBJ2-1; tentatively, D is TRBD2 (6 bases). Germline assignment: CDR1 SGDLS and CDR2 YYNGEE. V gave up 3 bases and J gave up 8 bases, with 27 bases separating them. This CDR3 spans 18 amino acids. The CDR3 nucleotides are TGTGCCAGCAGCGACCACCGGGGAAGGAGGGAGGAAACGTATGAGCAGTTCTTC. Protein sequence: CASSDHRGRREETYEQFF.

This chain uses TRBV19 with TRBJ1-2; D is possibly TRBD1 (6 bases). The CDR3 sequence is 12 residues long. V was clipped by 5 bases and J by 8 bases, with 12 bases between them. The germline CDR1 and CDR2 sequences are LNHDA and SQIVND (reference sequence). The CDR3 DNA reads TGTGCCAGTAGTGAACAGGGAGAGGGCTACACCTTC. Residues: CASSEQGEGYTF.

V gene TRBV9 combines with J gene TRBJ1-5, with unresolved D. This CDR3 has 14 residues. Trimming stripped 3 bases from V and 0 bases from J, with 7 bases between. The germline V gene encodes CDR1 SGDLS and CDR2 YYNGEE. The CDR3 DNA sequence: TGTGCCAGCAGCGCGGGGAATAGCAATCAGCCCCAGCATTTT. Amino acids: CASSAGNSNQPQHF. Variable domain in full (rest from reference TRBV9 and TRBJ1-5): DSGVTQTPKHLITATGQRVTLRCSPRSGDLSVYWYQQSLDQGLQFLIQYYNGEERAKGNILERFSAQQFPDLHSELNLSSLELGDSALYFCASSAGNSNQPQHFGDGTRLSIL.

This chain links TRBV10-3 with TRBJ2-5; possible D gene TRBD2, 6 bases. Germline V lookup: CDR1 ENHRY, CDR2 SYGVKD. The CDR3 extends over 16 amino acids. V was clipped by 2 bases and J by 5 bases, with 18 bases between them. Here the CDR3 DNA reads TGTGCCATCAGTGAGGGGACTGTATCCATTGGGGAGACCCAGTACTTC. Its translation is CAISEGTVSIGETQYF.

V gene TRBV11-3 combines with J gene TRBJ2-6, with D maybe TRBD2 (6 bases). Germline V gene lookup returns CDR1 SGHNT and CDR2 YENEEA. Trimming pared 5 bases from V and 4 bases from J, leaving 15 bases between. This CDR3 contains 16 residues. The CDR3 DNA reads as TGTGCCAGCAGCCCCCGACTAGTGTCCGGGGCCAACGTCCTGACTTTC. It is translated as CASSPRLVSGANVLTF.

This clone was seen only a few times. The rearrangement links TRBV10-1 to TRBJ2-5; a weak D match, TRBD2 (5 bases). Looked up from germline, CDR1 is WNHNN and CDR2 is SYGVQD (reference sequence). The CDR3 consists of 13 residues. The germline V and J ends were trimmed by 4 bases and 5 bases, with 11 bases remaining between them. DNA for the CDR3: TGCGCCAGCAGTGGAGGGTCCGGGGAGACCCAGTACTTC. It specifies CASSGGSGETQYF.

The chain has TRBV4-1 and TRBJ2-5, with 9 bases lining up with TRBD2. V dropped 0 bases and J dropped 4; count of bases not matched to a gene: 15. Germline V CDR1 and CDR2: MGHRA, YSYEKL. The CDR3 consists of 19 residues. The DNA for the CDR3 is TGCGCCAGCAGCCAAGATAGGCGGGAGGGCCGAGTAAATAGAGAGACCCAGTACTTC. Its protein product is CASSQDRREGRVNRETQYF.